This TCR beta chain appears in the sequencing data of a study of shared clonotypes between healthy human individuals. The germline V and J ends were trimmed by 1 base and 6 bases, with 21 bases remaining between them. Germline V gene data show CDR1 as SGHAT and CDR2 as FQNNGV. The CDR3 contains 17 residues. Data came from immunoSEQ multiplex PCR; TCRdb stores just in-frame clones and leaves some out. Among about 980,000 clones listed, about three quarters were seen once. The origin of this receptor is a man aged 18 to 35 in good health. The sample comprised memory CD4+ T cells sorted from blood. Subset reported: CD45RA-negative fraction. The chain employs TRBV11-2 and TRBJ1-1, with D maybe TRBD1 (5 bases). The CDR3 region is CASSLGGVADSRAEAFF. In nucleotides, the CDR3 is TGTGCCAGCAGCTTAGGAGGGGTTGCCGATTCTCGCGCTGAAGCTTTCTTT.